What follows are 8 T cell receptor beta chains derived from one specimen sequenced in a study of T cells in Graves' hyperthyroidism and ophthalmopathy. Amplified TCR beta CDR3 regions came from RNA transcripts. An initial round of RT-PCR targeting the TCR CDR3 relied on the HTBI primer set. TCRdb re-derived calls from the multiplex PCR reads in MiXCR, one entry per CDR3 protein. Among 500,000 to 700,000 distinct CDR3 sequences listed, 16% were seen once. Sequenced: blood. The receptors shown here come from a woman aged 18-30 years with Graves' hyperthyroidism.

This clonotype was recorded at least ten times. This sequence joins TRBV5-1 and TRBJ1-2; no clear D gene. V dropped 4 bases and J dropped 8 bases, with 21 bases sitting between them. Looked up from germline, CDR1 is SGHRS and CDR2 is YFSETQ. The CDR3 is 15 amino acids. The CDR3 region is CASSPYQVQTGGYTF. CDR3 in DNA: TGCGCCAGCAGCCCGTACCAGGTGCAAACGGGAGGCTACACCTTC. Filled out from reference TRBV5-1 and TRBJ1-2, the complete variable domain reads KAGVTQTPRYLIKTRGQQVTLSCSPISGHRSVSWYQQTPGQGLQFLFEYFSETQRNKGNFPGRFSGRQFSNSRSEMNVSTLELGDSALYLCASSPYQVQTGGYTFGSGTRLTVV.

This clonotype was seen ten or more times. The CDR3 here is CASRSTGGGTEAFF. The CDR3 nucleotides read TGTGCCAGCAGATCCACAGGGGGGGGTACTGAAGCTTTCTTT. This rearrangement joins TRBV28 to TRBJ1-1; 8 bases match TRBD1. With 6 bases clipped from V and 5 bases from J, the junction kept 8 bases outside the gene matches. Germline CDR1 and CDR2: MDHEN and SYDVKM. The CDR3 is 14 residues long. Using reference TRBV28 and TRBJ1-1 for the parts outside the CDR3, the full variable domain is DVKVTQSSRYLVKRTGEKVFLECVQDMDHENMFWYRQDPGLGLRLIYFSYDVKMKEKGDIPEGYSVSREKKERFSLILESASTNQTSMYLCASRSTGGGTEAFFGQGTRLTVV.

In this sample, this clonotype turned up many times. The chain carries TRBV27 and TRBJ2-1; TRBD2 agrees at 8 bases. The J segment lost 4 bases and the V segment lost 4 bases, leaving 6 bases of the junction unmatched. Germline loops: CDR1 MNHEY, CDR2 SMNVEV (reference sequence). CDR3 length: 15 residues. The chain's CDR3 is CASSSTSVIYNEQFF. The CDR3 DNA reads as TGTGCCAGCAGTTCGACTAGCGTTATATACAATGAGCAGTTCTTC.

This chain connects TRBV20-1 to TRBJ1-2; 9 bases match TRBD1. Germline CDR1 DFQATT, CDR2 SNEGSKA (reference sequence). Trimming removed 4 bases from V and 8 bases from J; junction bases left unmatched: 17. The CDR3 sequence is 16 residues long. The chain's CDR3 is CSATKSLGTGLEGYTF. CDR3 coding DNA: TGCAGTGCTACCAAATCCCTCGGGACAGGGCTTGAGGGCTACACCTTC.

This clonotype showed up many times. This sequence joins TRBV18 and TRBJ1-1; D gene uncertain. Trimming cost V 6 bases and J 6 bases, with 14 bases left between them. CDR3 length equals 13 residues. Germline assignment: CDR1 KGHSH and CDR2 LQKENI. CDR3 DNA: TGTGCCAGCTCCTTCGACAAGGCGGCTGAAGCTTTCTTT. It is translated as CASSFDKAAEAFF.

There are many counts of this clonotype. V is TRBV6-5 and J is TRBJ2-5; D not certain. The CDR3 has 14 amino acids. Germline CDR1 is MNHEY and CDR2 is SVGAGI. Trimming left V 0 bases short and J 5 bases short, with 10 bases between. CDR3 sequence reads: CASSYSTLVETQYF. CDR3 in DNA: TGTGCCAGCAGTTACTCGACTCTGGTTGAGACCCAGTACTTC.

Only a few counts were recorded for this clonotype. This chain connects TRBV10-3 to TRBJ2-7, with a weak D call TRBD1 (5 bases). V gave up 2 bases and J gave up 2 bases, with 10 bases separating them. The V gene's germline CDR1 is ENHRY and CDR2 SYGVKD. This CDR3 contains 14 residues. The CDR3, as DNA: TGTGCCATCAGTGAGGGGCAGGGTCCCTACGAGCAGTACTTC. Translated, it gives CAISEGQGPYEQYF.

This clonotype was counted a few times. This chain links TRBV9 with TRBJ2-7; 8 bases align to TRBD1. Trimming cost V 4 bases and J 5 bases; bases outside gene matches: 8. The germline V gene has CDR1 SGDLS and CDR2 YYNGEE. The CDR3 is made up of 14 amino acids. CDR3: CASSTRQGTHEQYF. CDR3 bases: TGTGCCAGCAGCACCCGACAGGGGACCCACGAGCAGTACTTC.